Listed here are 22 T cell receptor beta chains from one sample, sequenced in a study of cytomegalovirus exposure and HLA in healthy donors. The primer mix had 60 Vbeta and 13 Jbeta primers. Generated by immunoSEQ multiplex PCR, the TCRdb table keeps only in-frame clones and is missing some. The table shows approximately 130,000 clones, with around 78% occurring only once. Input material: PBMCs. The receptor set was obtained from a woman aged 45-60 years in good health and CMV-seronegative.

The V call is TRBV28, the J call TRBJ2-7, with 7 bases lining up with TRBD2. Germline V gene data show CDR1 as MDHEN and CDR2 as SYDVKM. The CDR3 contains 14 residues. Trimming cost V 2 bases and J 3 bases; bases outside gene matches: 4. CDR3 protein: CASSLAGVVYEQYF. The CDR3, as DNA: TGTGCCAGCAGTTTAGCGGGAGTGGTCTACGAGCAGTACTTC.

J is TRBJ2-6 and V is TRBV28; D is unresolved. Germline V gene lookup returns CDR1 MDHEN and CDR2 SYDVKM. Trimming left V 4 bases short and J 4 bases short, with 8 bases between. The CDR3 consists of 14 residues. The CDR3 spells CASSSGVGANVLTF. Here the CDR3 DNA reads TGTGCCAGCAGTTCGGGTGTGGGGGCCAACGTCCTGACTTTC.

This clone has more than one count but fewer than ten. The chain joins TRBV7-2 to TRBJ1-5; TRBD1 agrees at 10 bases. Germline V gives CDR1 SGHTA, CDR2 FQGNSA. CDR3 length: 16 amino acids. Germline trimming cut 0 bases from V and 4 bases from J; bases unmatched to any gene: 3. This chain's CDR3 is CASSLADRGPNQPQHF. Written as DNA, the CDR3 is TGTGCCAGCAGCTTAGCAGACAGGGGGCCGAATCAGCCCCAGCATTTT.

The CDR3 DNA reads as TGCAGCGTTTCGGGTAGGGGGATGAGAGAAAAACTGTTTTTT. Protein sequence: CSVSGRGMREKLFF. This sequence joins TRBV29-1 and TRBJ1-4, with a possible D match to TRBD1 (6 bases). The CDR3 is 14 residues long. Germline-derived CDR1 and CDR2 are SQVTM and ANQGSEA. The germline V and J ends were trimmed by 5 bases and 8 bases, with 18 bases remaining between them.

The rearrangement uses TRBV5-6 and TRBJ2-1; TRBD2 matches at 12 bases. CDR1 is SGHDT, CDR2 YYEEEE, per germline. This CDR3 is built from 16 residues. V trimming: 4 bases; J trimming: 9 bases; junction bases outside the gene matches: 11. The CDR3 here is CASSPWTSGTGREQFF. The CDR3 coding sequence is TGTGCCAGCAGCCCTTGGACTAGCGGGACGGGCCGTGAGCAGTTCTTC.

V is TRBV7-6 and J is TRBJ2-6, with D perhaps TRBD2 (5 bases). Germline CDR1 reads SGHVS; CDR2 reads FNYEAQ. CDR3 length: 16 amino acids. V lost 2 bases and J lost 0, with 8 bases in between. CDR3 in amino acids: CASSLIAGSGANVLTF. CDR3 bases: TGTGCCAGCAGCTTAATTGCGGGCTCTGGGGCCAACGTCCTGACTTTC.

The chain recombines TRBV5-6 with TRBJ2-7, with 9 bases fitting TRBD1. The germline V gene has CDR1 SGHDT and CDR2 YYEEEE. The CDR3 extends over 14 amino acids. The ends lost 4 bases at V and 3 bases at J; junction bases unmatched: 5. CDR3 sequence (DNA): TGTGCCAGCAGCAGAGGACAGGGGAACTACGAGCAGTACGTC. Translating gives CASSRGQGNYEQYV.

The chain couples TRBV30 to TRBJ2-2; unclear D gene. V lost 1 base and J 1 base, leaving 4 bases between the germline ends. Germline V gene sequence: CDR1 GTSNPN, CDR2 SVGIG (reference sequence). This CDR3 has 13 residues. This chain's CDR3 is CAWSAGNTGELFF. In DNA form, the CDR3 reads TGTGCCTGGAGTGCGGGGAACACCGGGGAGCTGTTTTTT.

The chain links TRBV11-2 to TRBJ1-1; tentatively, D is TRBD1 (5 bases). CDR1 is SGHAT, CDR2 FQNNGV, per germline. V shed 4 bases and J shed 1 base, with 13 bases lying between them. The CDR3 spans 15 residues. The CDR3 protein is CASSYDGHPNTEAFF. The DNA of the CDR3 is TGTGCCAGCAGCTACGACGGACACCCGAACACTGAAGCTTTCTTT.

This clone has more than one count but fewer than ten. CDR3 bases: TGTGCCAGCAGTGGCGCAGGGGGCTTTGGAAACACCATATATTTT. Residues: CASSGAGGFGNTIYF. V and J are TRBV6-1 and TRBJ1-3, with 8 bases lining up with TRBD1. Germline CDR1 and CDR2: MNHNS and SASEGT. This CDR3 contains 15 residues. The V gene end was trimmed by 4 bases and the J gene end by 3 bases; junction bases not matched to a gene: 5.

The J gene is TRBJ2-1, the V gene TRBV12-5; D is ambiguous. Deletions cut 5 bases from V and 6 bases from J, with 14 bases between. This CDR3 is 14 amino acids long. CDR1 and CDR2 from the germline V gene are LGHNT and FRNRAP. The DNA for the CDR3 is TGTGCTAGTGGTCCGGTGGTGCGAAGCAATGAGCAGTTCTTC. Residues: CASGPVVRSNEQFF.

The chain has TRBV7-9 and TRBJ2-5; 7 positions agree with TRBD2. CDR3 length equals 14 residues. CDR1 and CDR2 (germline): SEHNR, FQNEAQ (reference sequence). V shed 3 bases, J shed 5 bases, and the junction held 6 bases outside the gene matches. In nucleotides, the CDR3 is TGTGCCAGCAGCTTGGCTTGGGGGGGGGAGACCCAGTACTTC. Translating gives CASSLAWGGETQYF.

The chain combines TRBV6-5 with TRBJ2-1, with TRBD2 matching 12 bases. With 7 bases clipped from V and 5 bases from J, the junction kept 6 bases outside the gene matches. CDR3 size: 15 residues. Germline V gene lookup returns CDR1 MNHEY and CDR2 SVGAGI. This CDR3 reads CASTLGLAGNNEQFF. DNA of the CDR3: TGTGCCAGCACCTTGGGACTAGCGGGTAACAATGAGCAGTTCTTC.

This clone has more than one count but fewer than ten. The chain employs TRBV4-3 and TRBJ1-4; D remains unclear. CDR1 and CDR2 (germline): LGHNA, YSLEER. V was shortened by 4 bases and J by 4 bases, with 19 bases between the two germline ends. The CDR3 is made up of 17 amino acids. Written as DNA, the CDR3 is TGCGCCAGCAGCCCCTCCATAGTGCCTCGGGGTAATGAAAAACTGTTTTTT. Its protein product is CASSPSIVPRGNEKLFF.

The chain is built from TRBV5-6 and TRBJ1-5; maybe TRBD1 (6 bases). Per germline, CDR1 SGHDT and CDR2 YYEEEE. The V gene lost 0 bases and the J gene lost 5 bases, with 15 bases spanning the gap. The CDR3 is made up of 16 amino acids. The CDR3 protein is CASSLGGGNSDQPQHF. DNA of the CDR3: TGTGCCAGCAGCTTGGGCGGGGGCAACTCTGATCAGCCCCAGCATTTT.

The chain joins TRBV6-5 to TRBJ2-5; D possibly corresponds to TRBD2 (5 bases). V lost 6 bases, J lost 3 bases, and 8 bases lay in between. CDR3 length equals 12 residues. CDR1 MNHEY and CDR2 SVGAGI come from the germline V gene. The CDR3 loop is CASSRTEETQYF. DNA of the CDR3: TGTGCCAGCAGCCGGACTGAAGAGACCCAGTACTTC.

This clone was seen a single time. One end of the junction does not line up with germline, which may come from a read error. The chain couples TRBV6-1 to TRBJ1-5; TRBD1 is a possible D gene (5 bases). Germline V lookup: CDR1 MNHNS, CDR2 SASEGT. This CDR3 is built from 15 residues. DNA of the CDR3: TGTGCCAGCAGTGAAAGGGGTAGTCGCAATCAGCCCCAGAATTTT. Translated, it gives CASSERGSRNQPQNF.

The DNA for the CDR3 is TGCGCCAGCAGCCAAGGAGGGTATGAGCAGTTCTTC. Its translation is CASSQGGYEQFF. V is TRBV4-3 and J is TRBJ2-1, with a possible D match to TRBD2 (5 bases). V lost 1 base and J lost 8, with 6 bases in between. Germline V lookup: CDR1 LGHNA, CDR2 YSLEER. The CDR3 has 12 residues.

This sequence joins TRBV19 and TRBJ2-5; possible D gene TRBD2, 7 bases. V was shortened by 6 bases and J by 2 bases, with 16 bases between the two germline ends. The CDR3 contains 15 residues. CDR1 and CDR2 from the germline V gene are LNHDA and SQIVND (reference sequence). CDR3 in DNA: TGTGCCAGTAGCCCTCGAGGGGGGGGTCAAGAGACCCAGTACTTC. Amino acid sequence: CASSPRGGGQETQYF.

CDR3 DNA sequence: TGTGCCTGGAGGGGGGGGAGCAATCAGCCCCAGCATTTT. This translates into CAWRGGSNQPQHF. The gene calls are TRBV30 and TRBJ1-5, with D tentatively TRBD1 (5 bases). Germline lookup yields CDR1 GTSNPN and CDR2 SVGIG (reference sequence). Trimming left V 3 bases short and J 1 base short, with 7 bases between. This CDR3 is 13 amino acids long.

The V gene is TRBV6-4, the J gene TRBJ2-1, with D perhaps matching TRBD2 (5 bases). Looked up from germline, CDR1 is MRHNA and CDR2 is SNTAGT. This CDR3 spans 16 amino acids. V was cut by 3 bases and J by 5 bases, with 17 bases left in between. Here the CDR3 DNA reads TGTGCCAGCAGTGATGGTGGGGTCCGGGGTCACAATGAGCAGTTCTTC. It encodes CASSDGGVRGHNEQFF.

This clone has only one observation. This chain joins TRBV4-2 and TRBJ2-1; no definite D call. The germline CDR1 and CDR2 sequences are LGHNA and YNFKEQ. V lost 1 base, J lost 3 bases, and 10 bases lay in between. The CDR3 totals 15 residues. In nucleotides, the CDR3 is TGTGCCAGCAGCCAAGGGCAGACATTCTACAATGAGCAGTTCTTC. Translating gives CASSQGQTFYNEQFF.